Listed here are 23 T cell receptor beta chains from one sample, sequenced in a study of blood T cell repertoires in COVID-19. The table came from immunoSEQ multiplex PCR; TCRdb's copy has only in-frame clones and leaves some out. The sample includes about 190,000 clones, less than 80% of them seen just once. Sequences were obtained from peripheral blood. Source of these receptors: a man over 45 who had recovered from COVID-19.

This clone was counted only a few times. The CDR3 DNA is TGTGCCAGCAGTTACAGGCCAGGGGGCGGGGTTGGCTACACCTTC. Protein: CASSYRPGGGVGYTF. This chain joins TRBV6-5 and TRBJ1-2; 8 bases map to TRBD1. V lost 2 bases to trimming and J lost 7 bases; unmatched junction nucleotides: 9. Germline V gene sequence: CDR1 MNHEY, CDR2 SVGAGI. CDR3 size: 15 residues.

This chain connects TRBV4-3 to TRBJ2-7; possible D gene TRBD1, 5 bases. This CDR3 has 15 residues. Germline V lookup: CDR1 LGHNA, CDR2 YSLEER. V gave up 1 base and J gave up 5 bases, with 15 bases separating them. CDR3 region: CASSQGAVGQDEQYF. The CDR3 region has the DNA TGCGCCAGCAGCCAAGGTGCCGTGGGGCAAGACGAGCAGTACTTC.

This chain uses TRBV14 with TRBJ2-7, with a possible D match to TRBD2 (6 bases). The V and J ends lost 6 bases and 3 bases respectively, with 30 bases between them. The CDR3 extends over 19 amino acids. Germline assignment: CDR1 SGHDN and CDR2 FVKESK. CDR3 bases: TGTGCCAGCAGTTCAGGCGGAGGGCAGGGTAAAGGGTTTATCTACGAGCAGTACTTC. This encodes CASSSGGGQGKGFIYEQYF.

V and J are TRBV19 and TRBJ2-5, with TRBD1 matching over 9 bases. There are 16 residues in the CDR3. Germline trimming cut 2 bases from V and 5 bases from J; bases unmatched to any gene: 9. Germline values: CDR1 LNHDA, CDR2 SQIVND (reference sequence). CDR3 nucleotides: TGTGCCAGTAGTATACTGATAGGAACAGGGGGCGAGACCCAGTACTTC. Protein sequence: CASSILIGTGGETQYF.

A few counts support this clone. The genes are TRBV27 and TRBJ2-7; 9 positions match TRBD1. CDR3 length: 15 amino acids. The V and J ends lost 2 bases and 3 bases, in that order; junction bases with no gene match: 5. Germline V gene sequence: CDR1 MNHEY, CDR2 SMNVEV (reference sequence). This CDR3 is CASSLMPGQGYEQYF. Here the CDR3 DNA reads TGTGCCAGCAGTTTAATGCCGGGACAGGGCTACGAGCAGTACTTC.

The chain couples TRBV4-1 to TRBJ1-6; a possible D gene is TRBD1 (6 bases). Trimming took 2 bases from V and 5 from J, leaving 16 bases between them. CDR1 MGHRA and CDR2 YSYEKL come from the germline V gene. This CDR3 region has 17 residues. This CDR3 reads CASSQRDTRTDNSPLHF. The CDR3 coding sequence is TGCGCCAGCAGCCAAAGGGACACTCGGACAGATAATTCACCCCTCCACTTT.

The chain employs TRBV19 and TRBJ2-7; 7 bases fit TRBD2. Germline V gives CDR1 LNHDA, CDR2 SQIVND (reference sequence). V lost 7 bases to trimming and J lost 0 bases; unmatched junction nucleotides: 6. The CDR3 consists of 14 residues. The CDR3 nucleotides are TGTGCCAGTACCAATAGCGGGCTCTCCTACGAGCAGTACTTC. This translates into CASTNSGLSYEQYF.

For the CDR3, the DNA is TGCGCCAGCAGCAGGACTAGCGGAATTACCTCCTACGAGCAGTACTTC. Translation gives CASSRTSGITSYEQYF. This chain links TRBV5-1 with TRBJ2-7, with TRBD2 identical over 10 bases. V gave up 4 bases and J gave up 0 bases; unmatched junction bases: 7. The CDR3 length is 16 residues. The germline V gene has CDR1 SGHRS and CDR2 YFSETQ.

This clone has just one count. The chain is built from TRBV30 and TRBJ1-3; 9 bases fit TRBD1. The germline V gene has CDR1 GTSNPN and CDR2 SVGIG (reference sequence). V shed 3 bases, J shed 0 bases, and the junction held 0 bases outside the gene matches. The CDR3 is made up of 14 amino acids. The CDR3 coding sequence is TGTGCCTGGAGGACAGGGGGCTCTGGAAACACCATATATTTT. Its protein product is CAWRTGGSGNTIYF. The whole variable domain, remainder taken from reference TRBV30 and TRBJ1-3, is SQTIHQWPATLVQPVGSPLSLECTVEGTSNPNLYWYRQAAGRGLQLLFYSVGIGQISSEVPQNLSASRPQDRQFILSSKKLLLSDSGFYLCAWRTGGSGNTIYFGEGSWLTVV.

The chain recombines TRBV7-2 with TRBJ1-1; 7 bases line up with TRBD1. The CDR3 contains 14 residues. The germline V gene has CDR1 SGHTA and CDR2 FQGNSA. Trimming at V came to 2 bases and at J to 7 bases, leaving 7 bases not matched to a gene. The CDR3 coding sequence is TGTGCCAGCAGCTTATCGGTCCGACAGGGTGAAGCTTTCTTT. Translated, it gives CASSLSVRQGEAFF.

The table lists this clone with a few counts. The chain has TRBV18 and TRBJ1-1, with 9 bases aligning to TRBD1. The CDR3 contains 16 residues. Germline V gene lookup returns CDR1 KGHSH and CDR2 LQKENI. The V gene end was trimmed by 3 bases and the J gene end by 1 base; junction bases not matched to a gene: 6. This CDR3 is CASSPIQGAQNTEAFF. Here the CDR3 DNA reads TGTGCCAGCTCACCGATACAGGGGGCGCAGAACACTGAAGCTTTCTTT. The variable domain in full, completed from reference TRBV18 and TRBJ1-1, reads NAGVMQNPRHLVRRRGQEARLRCSPMKGHSHVYWYRQLPEEGLKFMVYLQKENIIDESGMPKERFSAEFPKEGPSILRIQQVVRGDSAAYFCASSPIQGAQNTEAFFGQGTRLTVV.

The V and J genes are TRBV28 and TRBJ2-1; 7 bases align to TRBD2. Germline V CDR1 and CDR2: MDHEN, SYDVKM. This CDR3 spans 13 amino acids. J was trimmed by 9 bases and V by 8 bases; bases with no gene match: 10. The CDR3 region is CASGPAGRGEQFF. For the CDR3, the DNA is TGTGCCAGCGGACCTGCGGGGAGGGGTGAGCAGTTCTTC.

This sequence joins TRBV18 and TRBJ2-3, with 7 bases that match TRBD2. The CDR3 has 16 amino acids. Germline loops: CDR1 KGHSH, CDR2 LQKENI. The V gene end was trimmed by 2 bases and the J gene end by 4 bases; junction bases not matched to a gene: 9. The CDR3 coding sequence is TGTGCCAGCTCACCATTCGGGGGAGGGCCCGCAGATACGCAGTATTTT. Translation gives CASSPFGGGPADTQYF.

This CDR3 is CAWSSGGGLGANVLTF. The CDR3 bases are TGTGCCTGGAGTTCGGGAGGTGGCCTCGGGGCCAACGTCCTGACTTTC. The chain joins TRBV30 to TRBJ2-6, with 7 nucleotides matching TRBD2. Germline V CDR1 and CDR2: GTSNPN, SVGIG (reference sequence). The CDR3 consists of 16 residues. V was clipped by 2 bases and J by 4 bases; unmatched bases: 8. The complete variable domain, with remaining parts taken from reference TRBV30 and TRBJ2-6, reads SQTIHQWPATLVQPVGSPLSLECTVEGTSNPNLYWYRQAAGRGLQLLFYSVGIGQISSEVPQNLSASRPQDRQFILSSKKLLLSDSGFYLCAWSSGGGLGANVLTFGAGSRLTVL.

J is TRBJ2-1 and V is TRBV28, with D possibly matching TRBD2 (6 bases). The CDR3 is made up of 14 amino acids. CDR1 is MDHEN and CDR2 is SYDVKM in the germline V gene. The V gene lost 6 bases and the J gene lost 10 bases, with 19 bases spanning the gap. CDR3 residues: CASRKDSNRGEQFF. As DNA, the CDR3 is TGTGCCAGCAGGAAAGACTCGAACCGGGGGGAGCAGTTCTTC. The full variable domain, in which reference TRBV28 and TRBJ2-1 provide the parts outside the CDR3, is DVKVTQSSRYLVKRTGEKVFLECVQDMDHENMFWYRQDPGLGLRLIYFSYDVKMKEKGDIPEGYSVSREKKERFSLILESASTNQTSMYLCASRKDSNRGEQFFGPGTRLTVL.

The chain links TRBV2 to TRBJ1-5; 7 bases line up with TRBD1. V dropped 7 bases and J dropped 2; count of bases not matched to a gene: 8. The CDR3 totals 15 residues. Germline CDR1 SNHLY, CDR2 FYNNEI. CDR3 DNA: TGTGCCAGCAAGCTTATAGGGACAGGCAATCAGCCCCAGCATTTT. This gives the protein CASKLIGTGNQPQHF.

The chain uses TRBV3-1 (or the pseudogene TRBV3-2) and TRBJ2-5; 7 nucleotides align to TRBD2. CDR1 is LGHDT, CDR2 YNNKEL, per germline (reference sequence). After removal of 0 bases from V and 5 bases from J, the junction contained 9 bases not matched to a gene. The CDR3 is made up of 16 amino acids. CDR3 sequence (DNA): TGTGCCAGCAGCCAAGATGCCGCGGGAGCGGGCGAGACCCAGTACTTC. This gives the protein CASSQDAAGAGETQYF.

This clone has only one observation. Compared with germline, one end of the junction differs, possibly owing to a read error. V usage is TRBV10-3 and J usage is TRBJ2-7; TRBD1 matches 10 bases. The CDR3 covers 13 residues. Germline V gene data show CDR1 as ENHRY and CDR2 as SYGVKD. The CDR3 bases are TGTGCCATCAGTGAGTCGGTCTCGAGGGACAGGGGTTTC. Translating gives CAISESVSRDRGF.

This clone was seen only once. CDR3 amino acids: CASSSGQGVFKYEQYF. The CDR3 nucleotides are TGTGCCAGCAGTTCGGGACAGGGGGTTTTTAAGTACGAGCAGTACTTC. The rearrangement links TRBV28 to TRBJ2-7; 11 bases line up with TRBD1. CDR3 length: 16 residues. From germline, CDR1 is MDHEN and CDR2 SYDVKM. V was clipped by 4 bases and J by 4 bases; unmatched bases: 9.

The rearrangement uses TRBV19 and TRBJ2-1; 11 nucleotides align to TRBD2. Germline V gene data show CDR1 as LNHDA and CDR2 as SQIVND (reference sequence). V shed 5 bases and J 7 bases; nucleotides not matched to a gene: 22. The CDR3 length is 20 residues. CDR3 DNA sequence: TGTGCCAGTAGTTACAGGATCCATGGTAATCTAGCGGGAGGAGGTAATGAGCAGTTCTTC. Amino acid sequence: CASSYRIHGNLAGGGNEQFF.

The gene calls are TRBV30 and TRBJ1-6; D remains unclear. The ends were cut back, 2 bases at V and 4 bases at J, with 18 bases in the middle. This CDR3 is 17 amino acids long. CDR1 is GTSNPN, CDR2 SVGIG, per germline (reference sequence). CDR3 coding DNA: TGTGCCTGGAGTCGATTAAAACAGATCCAATATAATTCACCCCTCCACTTT. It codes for CAWSRLKQIQYNSPLHF.

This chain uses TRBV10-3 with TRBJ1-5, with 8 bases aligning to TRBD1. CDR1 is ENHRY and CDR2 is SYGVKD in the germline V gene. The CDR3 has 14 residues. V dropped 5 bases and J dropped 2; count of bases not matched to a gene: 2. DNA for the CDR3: TGTGCCATCAGTTCGGACAGGGGCAATCAGCCCCAGCATTTT. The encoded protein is CAISSDRGNQPQHF.

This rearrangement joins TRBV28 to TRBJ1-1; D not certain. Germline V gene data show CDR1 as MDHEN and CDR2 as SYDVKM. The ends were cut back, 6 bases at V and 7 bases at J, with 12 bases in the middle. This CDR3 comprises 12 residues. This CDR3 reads CASSLQEHEAFF. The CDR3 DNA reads TGTGCCAGCAGCTTGCAAGAACATGAAGCTTTCTTT.